The 6 T cell receptor beta chains presented below share a single source sample, sequenced in a study of early T cells in non-severe SARS-CoV-2 infection (dated by TCRdb to 2020 to 2023). The library was prepared using 5' RACE. TCRdb names NextSeq 500 as the instrument used. The public reads were reanalyzed by TCRdb: fastp trimming at Q25, MiXCR alignment, in-frame beta chains only. Duplicate CDR3 protein sequences are folded into a single record with the most common DNA and genes. The sample data list 97,000 or so distinct CDR3 sequences, and roughly 14% of these were observed just once. Less than 8% of the sample comes from the top ten. Sequenced material: whole blood. The receptors come from an adult who was a healthcare worker with PCR-confirmed SARS-CoV-2 infection or an uninfected control (not recorded which).

Only a few counts were recorded for this clonotype. The junction differs from germline at one of its ends, possibly a read error. The V gene is TRBV6-2 or TRBV6-3, the J gene TRBJ1-5; TRBD1 agrees at 7 bases. The CDR3 extends over 15 amino acids. Germline loops: CDR1 MNHEY, CDR2 SVGEGT. CDR3 loop: CAGRRSTGSNQPQHF. CDR3 nucleotide sequence: TGTGCCGGCAGACGATCGACAGGGAGCAATCAGCCCCAGCATTTT.

The chain carries TRBV7-8 and TRBJ2-1; the D is unclear. Between the trimmed V and J ends, which lost 6 bases and 15 bases, there was a span of 18 bases. The V gene's germline CDR1 is SGHVS and CDR2 FQNEAQ. The CDR3 length is 12 residues. The CDR3 region has the DNA TGTGCCAGCAGTCGGCTAGTCGGTAACTCGTTCTTC. Translation gives CASSRLVGNSFF.

This clonotype was recorded a few times. The V gene is TRBV6-5, the J gene TRBJ2-7; D possibly corresponds to TRBD2 (5 bases). Germline values: CDR1 MNHEY, CDR2 SVGAGI. This CDR3 contains 13 residues. Trimming pared 4 bases from V and 6 bases from J, leaving 13 bases between. CDR3 sequence: CASSSCSACEQYF. The CDR3 region has the DNA TGTGCCAGCAGTTCTTGTAGCGCCTGCGAGCAGTACTTC.

This clonotype was found many times. The J gene is TRBJ2-6, the V gene TRBV3-1; no reliable D call. The CDR3 length is 17 residues. CDR1 and CDR2 (germline): LGHDT, YNNKEL (reference sequence). V gave up 3 bases and J gave up 1 base, with 13 bases separating them. CDR3 DNA: TGTGCCAGCAGCCATAGGCCTGGGTTATCTGGGGCCAACGTCCTGACTTTC. Amino acids: CASSHRPGLSGANVLTF.

The chain joins TRBV30 to TRBJ2-3; weak D call: TRBD2 (6 bases). Germline CDR1 is GTSNPN and CDR2 is SVGIG (reference sequence). Trimming pared 3 bases from V and 4 bases from J, leaving 11 bases between. This CDR3 contains 13 residues. The CDR3 protein is CAWSAGGPDTQYF. The CDR3 nucleotides read TGTGCCTGGAGCGCCGGAGGGCCAGATACGCAGTATTTT.

The chain combines TRBV19 with TRBJ2-7, with D perhaps given as TRBD1 or TRBD2 (6 bases each). CDR3 length equals 15 residues. Germline V gene data show CDR1 as LNHDA and CDR2 as SQIVND (reference sequence). The V end was cut by 3 bases, the J end by 4 bases, with 16 bases between. The CDR3 nucleotides read TGTGCCAGTAGTATTGGTGGAGGGGGATCGTACGAGCAGTACTTC. Translating it yields CASSIGGGGSYEQYF. Combining the CDR3 with reference TRBV19 and TRBJ2-7 gives the whole variable domain DGGITQSPKYLFRKEGQNVTLSCEQNLNHDAMYWYRQDPGQGLRLIYYSQIVNDFQKGDIAEGYSVSREKKESFPLTVTSAQKNPTAFYLCASSIGGGGSYEQYFGPGTRLTVT.